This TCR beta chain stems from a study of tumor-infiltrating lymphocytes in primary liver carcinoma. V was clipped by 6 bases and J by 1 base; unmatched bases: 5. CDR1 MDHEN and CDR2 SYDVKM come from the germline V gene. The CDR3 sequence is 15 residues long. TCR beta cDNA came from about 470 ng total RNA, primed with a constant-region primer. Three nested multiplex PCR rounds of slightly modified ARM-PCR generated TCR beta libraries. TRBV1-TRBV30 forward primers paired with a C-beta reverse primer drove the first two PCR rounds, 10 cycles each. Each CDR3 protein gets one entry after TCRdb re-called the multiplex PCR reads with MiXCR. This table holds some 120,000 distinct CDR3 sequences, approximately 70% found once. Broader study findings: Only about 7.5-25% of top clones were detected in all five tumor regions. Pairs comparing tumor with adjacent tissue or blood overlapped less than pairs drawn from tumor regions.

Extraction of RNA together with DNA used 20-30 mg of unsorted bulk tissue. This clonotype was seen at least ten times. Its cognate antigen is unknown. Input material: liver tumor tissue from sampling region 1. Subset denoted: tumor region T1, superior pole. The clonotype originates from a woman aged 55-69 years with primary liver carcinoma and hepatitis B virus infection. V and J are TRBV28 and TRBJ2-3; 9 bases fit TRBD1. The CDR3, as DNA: TGTGCCAGCAGCTCGACAGGGGGAGGCACAGATACGCAGTATTTT. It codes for CASSSTGGGTDTQYF.